Each of the 16 T cell receptor beta chains below was sequenced from the same sample in a study of blood T cell repertoires in COVID-19. The protocol was immunoSEQ multiplex PCR, while the TCRdb copy is restricted to in-frame clones and leaves out a portion. The sample yields tens of thousands of clones, roughly 90% seen once. The source material was peripheral blood. Source of these receptors: a human donor in a cohort sampled during active COVID-19.

CDR3 coding DNA: TGCGCCAGCAGTGAGCTTACCGGGGAGCTGTTTTTT. Translation: CASSELTGELFF. This rearrangement joins TRBV10-1 to TRBJ2-2; D remains unclear. CDR3 length: 12 amino acids. The germline V and J ends were trimmed by 2 bases and 5 bases, with 3 bases remaining between them. Germline CDR1 reads WNHNN; CDR2 reads SYGVQD (reference sequence).

V gene TRBV30 combines with J gene TRBJ2-3; D might be TRBD2 (5 bases). This CDR3 is built from 16 residues. Looked up from germline, CDR1 is GTSNPN and CDR2 is SVGIG (reference sequence). With 5 bases removed from V and 0 bases from J, the gap between germline ends came to 18 bases. The CDR3 protein is CAWLRLEETSTDTQYF. The CDR3 bases are TGTGCCTGGTTAAGGTTGGAGGAGACTAGCACAGATACGCAGTATTTT. The full variable domain, rest sourced from reference TRBV30 and TRBJ2-3, is SQTIHQWPATLVQPVGSPLSLECTVEGTSNPNLYWYRQAAGRGLQLLFYSVGIGQISSEVPQNLSASRPQDRQFILSSKKLLLSDSGFYLCAWLRLEETSTDTQYFGPGTRLTVL.

V gene TRBV5-4 combines with J gene TRBJ1-5, with 7 bases identical to TRBD1. This CDR3 has 15 residues. J was trimmed by 2 bases and V by 5 bases; bases with no gene match: 7. Germline CDR1 and CDR2: SGHNT and YYREEE (reference sequence). The CDR3 DNA follows: TGTGCCAGCAGTGTTGGGGACAGCGGCAATCAGCCCCAGCATTTT. It yields the protein CASSVGDSGNQPQHF.

This chain connects TRBV6-6 to TRBJ2-1; 7 bases agree with TRBD1. The CDR3 is made up of 16 amino acids. Unmatched junction bases numbered 12, after V lost 6 bases and J lost 4 bases. Germline CDR1 reads MNHNY; CDR2 reads SVGAGI (reference sequence). The CDR3: CASSLLETGMYNEQFF. The CDR3, as DNA: TGTGCCAGCAGCTTACTAGAGACAGGGATGTACAATGAGCAGTTCTTC.

This clone has just one count. The chain carries TRBV5-1 and TRBJ2-3; 12 nucleotides line up with TRBD2. Germline V CDR1 and CDR2: SGHRS, YFSETQ. CDR3 length: 18 amino acids. V was clipped by 0 bases and J by 3 bases; unmatched bases: 8. The DNA for the CDR3 is TGCGCCAGCAGCTTGGTTACGAGGCTAGCGGGGGGGACAGATACGCAGTATTTT. Translation gives CASSLVTRLAGGTDTQYF.

This clone was recorded only once. The chain carries TRBV27 and TRBJ1-5; 10 nucleotides match TRBD1. This CDR3 has 17 residues. Trimming took 6 bases from V and 0 from J; bases not matched to a gene: 8. Germline CDR1 reads MNHEY; CDR2 reads SMNVEV (reference sequence). CDR3 loop: CASRSGTGVSSNQPQHF. The CDR3 DNA sequence: TGTGCCAGCAGGTCCGGGACAGGGGTCTCTAGCAATCAGCCCCAGCATTTT.

This rearrangement joins TRBV2 to TRBJ1-5, with D possibly TRBD1 on 5 matching bases. The CDR3 contains 12 residues. Germline values: CDR1 SNHLY, CDR2 FYNNEI. V shed 7 bases and J shed 4 bases, with 8 bases lying between them. The CDR3 region is CASNQGNQPQHF. The CDR3 DNA follows: TGTGCCAGCAATCAGGGTAATCAGCCCCAGCATTTT.

J is TRBJ1-5 and V is TRBV7-2; the match to TRBD1 covers 7 bases. Losses at the gene ends were 1 base for V and 6 bases for J; bases not matched to a gene: 0. Germline V gene sequence: CDR1 SGHTA, CDR2 FQGNSA. The CDR3 is 13 residues long. The CDR3 region has the DNA TGTGCCAGCAGCTTAGACAGGGGTCAGCCCCAGCATTTT. It specifies CASSLDRGQPQHF.

This clone was counted a single time. The V gene is TRBV19, the J gene TRBJ2-5, with 12 positions matching TRBD2. Unmatched junction bases numbered 3, after V lost 1 base and J lost 3 bases. The CDR3 totals 16 residues. Germline V gene data show CDR1 as LNHDA and CDR2 as SQIVND (reference sequence). In nucleotides, the CDR3 is TGTGCCAGTAGTATAGGAGGACTAGCGGGGAAAGAGACCCAGTACTTC. This codes for CASSIGGLAGKETQYF.

The J gene is TRBJ2-3, the V gene TRBV4-3; 7 nucleotides line up with TRBD2. Looked up from germline, CDR1 is LGHNA and CDR2 is YSLEER. With V trimmed by 0 bases and J by 6 bases, 12 bases remained unmatched. The CDR3 spans 17 residues. The CDR3 loop is CASSQDRYGGYTDTQYF. CDR3 coding DNA: TGCGCCAGCAGCCAAGATAGGTACGGGGGGTACACGGATACGCAGTATTTT.

V and J are TRBV10-3 and TRBJ2-7; 10 nucleotides align to TRBD1. The CDR3 is 13 residues long. Germline CDR1 is ENHRY and CDR2 is SYGVKD. V lost 9 bases, J lost 6 bases, and 8 bases stayed unmatched. The CDR3 spells CAISGTGVTEQYF. In nucleotides, the CDR3 is TGTGCCATATCCGGGACAGGGGTAACCGAGCAGTACTTC.

The V call is TRBV6-5, the J call TRBJ1-6, with D uncertain. The V end was cut by 2 bases, the J end by 0 bases, with 8 bases between. Germline-derived CDR1 and CDR2 are MNHEY and SVGAGI. This CDR3 region has 16 residues. CDR3 in amino acids: CASSYGVDSYNSPLHF. For the CDR3, the DNA is TGTGCCAGCAGTTACGGAGTGGACTCCTATAATTCACCCCTCCACTTT.

The genes are TRBV27 and TRBJ2-1, with 11 nucleotides matching TRBD2. With V trimmed by 2 bases and J by 0 bases, 9 bases remained unmatched. The germline V gene encodes CDR1 MNHEY and CDR2 SMNVEV (reference sequence). The CDR3 has 19 amino acids. The CDR3 sequence is CASSLRPTSGKCSYNEQFF. CDR3 nucleotides: TGTGCCAGCAGTTTACGGCCGACTAGCGGGAAATGCTCCTACAATGAGCAGTTCTTC.

V usage is TRBV7-2 and J usage is TRBJ2-1; TRBD2 matches 11 bases. This CDR3 comprises 15 residues. Germline V gene lookup returns CDR1 SGHTA and CDR2 FQGNSA. V was pared by 9 bases and J by 4 bases, with 8 bases of the junction left unmatched. This CDR3 reads CASTLSSGGYNEQFF. The CDR3, as DNA: TGTGCCAGTACATTATCTAGCGGGGGGTACAATGAGCAGTTCTTC. The entire variable domain, with the rest obtained from reference TRBV7-2 and TRBJ2-1, is as follows: GAGVSQSPSNKVTEKGKDVELRCDPISGHTALYWYRQSLGQGLEFLIYFQGNSAPDKSGLPSDRFSAERTGGSVSTLTIQRTQQEDSAVYLCASTLSSGGYNEQFFGPGTRLTVL.

The V call is TRBV4-3, the J call TRBJ1-6; D uncertain. The ends were cut back, 0 bases at V and 8 bases at J, with 5 bases in the middle. Germline loops: CDR1 LGHNA, CDR2 YSLEER. The CDR3 is made up of 13 amino acids. The CDR3, as DNA: TGCGCCAGCAGCCAAGAGGAGGATTCACCCCTCCACTTT. Its translation: CASSQEEDSPLHF.

V usage is TRBV10-3 and J usage is TRBJ1-3; TRBD1 might be the D (5 bases). The V gene lost 4 bases and the J gene lost 8 bases, with 9 bases spanning the gap. CDR1 is ENHRY and CDR2 is SYGVKD in the germline V gene. The CDR3 consists of 12 residues. The CDR3 sequence: CAISAGVDTIYF. The CDR3 DNA sequence: TGTGCCATCAGTGCGGGGGTGGACACCATATATTTT.